The 2 T cell receptor beta chains below all came from one sample that was sequenced in a study of blood T cell repertoires in COVID-19. The data were produced by immunoSEQ multiplex PCR, yet TCRdb's version contains in-frame clones alone and is incomplete. The table lists under 8,000 clones, roughly nine tenths of them singletons, with almost 4.5% in the top ten. The sequencing sample was made of peripheral blood. These receptors originate from a man at least 80 years old with active COVID-19.

CDR3 nucleotide sequence: TGCGCCAGCAGCTTGGGGGGGCAGGCCACTGAAGCTTTCTTT. Residues: CASSLGGQATEAFF. This chain joins TRBV5-1 and TRBJ1-1; maybe TRBD1 (6 bases). The germline V gene encodes CDR1 SGHRS and CDR2 YFSETQ. Deletions cut 0 bases from V and 4 bases from J, with 10 bases between. The CDR3 covers 14 residues. Combining the CDR3 with reference TRBV5-1 and TRBJ1-1 gives the whole variable domain KAGVTQTPRYLIKTRGQQVTLSCSPISGHRSVSWYQQTPGQGLQFLFEYFSETQRNKGNFPGRFSGRQFSNSRSEMNVSTLELGDSALYLCASSLGGQATEAFFGQGTRLTVV.

Note on this clone: One end of the junction fails to match germline, which may point to a read error. The chain uses TRBV7-7 and TRBJ2-1; no clear D. This CDR3 region has 15 residues. Germline CDR1 SSHAT, CDR2 FNYEAQ (reference sequence). CDR3 bases: TGTGCTAGCAGCTTAGGTTCGCGTTCCTACAATGAGCAGTTCTTC. Protein sequence: CASSLGSRSYNEQFF.